This T cell receptor (beta chain) was captured by sequencing in a study of cytotoxic CD8 clonotypes in ibrutinib-treated CLL. Data came from immunoSEQ multiplex PCR; TCRdb stores just in-frame clones and leaves some out. Altogether 120,000 to 150,000 clones are present, approximately 80% being singletons, with the ten largest covering approximately 28%. Trimming cost V 5 bases and J 2 bases; bases outside gene matches: 5. The germline gives CDR1 MDHEN, CDR2 SYDVKM. This CDR3 spans 15 amino acids. The source was PBMCs, collected after 12 months of ibrutinib treatment. This receptor was taken from a human donor with chronic lymphocytic leukemia. V usage is TRBV28 and J usage is TRBJ2-3; 9 bases are a match to TRBD2. The CDR3 spells CASSGSGSSTDTQYF. CDR3 coding DNA: TGTGCCAGCAGTGGTAGCGGGAGTTCCACAGATACGCAGTATTTT.